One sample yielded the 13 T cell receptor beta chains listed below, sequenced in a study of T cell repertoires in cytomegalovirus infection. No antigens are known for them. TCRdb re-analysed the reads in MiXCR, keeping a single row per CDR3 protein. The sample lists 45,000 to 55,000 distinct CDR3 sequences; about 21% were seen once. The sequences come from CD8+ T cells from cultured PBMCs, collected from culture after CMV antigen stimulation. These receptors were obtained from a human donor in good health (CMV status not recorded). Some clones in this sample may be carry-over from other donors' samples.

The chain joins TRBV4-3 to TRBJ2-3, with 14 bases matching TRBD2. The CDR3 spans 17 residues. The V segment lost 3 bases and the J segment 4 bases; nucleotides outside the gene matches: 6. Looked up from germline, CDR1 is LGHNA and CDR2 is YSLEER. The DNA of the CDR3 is TGCGCCAGCAGCCAGGGACCGGGACTAGCGGGAGCAGATACGCAGTATTTT. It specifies CASSQGPGLAGADTQYF.

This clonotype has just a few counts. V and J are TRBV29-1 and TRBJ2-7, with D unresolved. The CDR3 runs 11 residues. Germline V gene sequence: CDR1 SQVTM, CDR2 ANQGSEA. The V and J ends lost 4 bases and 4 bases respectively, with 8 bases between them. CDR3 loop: CSVVSSYEQYF. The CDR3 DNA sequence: TGCAGCGTTGTAAGCAGTTACGAGCAGTACTTC.

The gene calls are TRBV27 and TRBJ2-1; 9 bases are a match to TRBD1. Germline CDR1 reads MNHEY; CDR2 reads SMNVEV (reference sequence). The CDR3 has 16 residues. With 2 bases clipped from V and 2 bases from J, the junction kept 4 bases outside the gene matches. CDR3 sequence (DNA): TGTGCCAGCAGTTTAAAGAGGACAGGGGCCTACAATGAGCAGTTCTTC. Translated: CASSLKRTGAYNEQFF.

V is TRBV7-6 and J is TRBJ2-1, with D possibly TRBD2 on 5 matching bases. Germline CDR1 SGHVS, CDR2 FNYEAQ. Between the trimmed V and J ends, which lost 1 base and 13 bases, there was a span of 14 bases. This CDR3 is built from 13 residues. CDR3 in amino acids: CASSLGAGPLQFF. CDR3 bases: TGTGCCAGCAGCTTAGGGGCGGGCCCCCTCCAGTTCTTC.

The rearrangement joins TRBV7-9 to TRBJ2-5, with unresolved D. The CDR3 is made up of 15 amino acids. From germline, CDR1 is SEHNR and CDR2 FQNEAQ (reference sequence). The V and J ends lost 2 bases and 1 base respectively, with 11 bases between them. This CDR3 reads CASSLTDRSQETQYF. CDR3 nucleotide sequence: TGTGCCAGCAGCTTAACGGATAGATCCCAAGAGACCCAGTACTTC.

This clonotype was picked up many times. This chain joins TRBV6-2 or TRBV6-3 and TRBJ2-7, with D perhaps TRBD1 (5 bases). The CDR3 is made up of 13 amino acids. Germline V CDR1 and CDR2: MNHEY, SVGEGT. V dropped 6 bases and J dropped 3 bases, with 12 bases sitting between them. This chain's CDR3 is CASSETVYYEQYF. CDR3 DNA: TGTGCCAGCAGCGAGACAGTTTACTACGAGCAGTACTTC.

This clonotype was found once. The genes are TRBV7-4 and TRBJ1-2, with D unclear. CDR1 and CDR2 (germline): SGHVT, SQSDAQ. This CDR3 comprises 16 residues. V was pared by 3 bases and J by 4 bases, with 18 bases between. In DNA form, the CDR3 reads TGTGCCAGCAGCTTCCTTTTAGAGGCCGAAGGCTATGGCTACACCTTC. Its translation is CASSFLLEAEGYGYTF.

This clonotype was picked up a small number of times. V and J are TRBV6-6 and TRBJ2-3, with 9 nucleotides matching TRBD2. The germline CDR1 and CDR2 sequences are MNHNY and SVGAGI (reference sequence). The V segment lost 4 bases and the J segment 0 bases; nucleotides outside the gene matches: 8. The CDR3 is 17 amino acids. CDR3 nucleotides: TGTGCCAGCAGTTCCAGCGGGGGGATCCCTAGCACAGATACGCAGTATTTT. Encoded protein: CASSSSGGIPSTDTQYF.

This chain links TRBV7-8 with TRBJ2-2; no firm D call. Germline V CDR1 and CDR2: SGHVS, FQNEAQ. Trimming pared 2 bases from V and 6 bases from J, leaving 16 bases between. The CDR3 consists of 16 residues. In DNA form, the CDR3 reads TGTGCCAGCAGCTTAATAGGGTCCTCCCCACCCGGGGAGCTGTTTTTT. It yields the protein CASSLIGSSPPGELFF.

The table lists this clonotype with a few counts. The CDR3 nucleotides read TGTGCCAGCTACTCCAGATCGAACACCGGGGAGCTGTTTTTT. Its translation: CASYSRSNTGELFF. The chain uses TRBV12-3 or TRBV12-4 and TRBJ2-2, with D unclear. Trimming left V 8 bases short and J 0 bases short, with 10 bases between. The CDR3 has 14 amino acids.

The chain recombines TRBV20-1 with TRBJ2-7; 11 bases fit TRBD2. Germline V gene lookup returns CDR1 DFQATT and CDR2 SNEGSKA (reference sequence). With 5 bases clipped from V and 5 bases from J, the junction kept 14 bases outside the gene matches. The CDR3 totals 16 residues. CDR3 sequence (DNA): TGCAGTGCTTTGACTAGCGGGACGTTTCTGATGGACGAGCAGTACTTC. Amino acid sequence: CSALTSGTFLMDEQYF.

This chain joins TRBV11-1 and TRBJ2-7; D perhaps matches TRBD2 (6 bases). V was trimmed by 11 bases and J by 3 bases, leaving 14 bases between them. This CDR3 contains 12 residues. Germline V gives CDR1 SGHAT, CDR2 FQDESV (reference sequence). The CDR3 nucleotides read TGTGCCTCGGGAGACCGGGGCTACGAGCAGTACTTC. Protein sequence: CASGDRGYEQYF.

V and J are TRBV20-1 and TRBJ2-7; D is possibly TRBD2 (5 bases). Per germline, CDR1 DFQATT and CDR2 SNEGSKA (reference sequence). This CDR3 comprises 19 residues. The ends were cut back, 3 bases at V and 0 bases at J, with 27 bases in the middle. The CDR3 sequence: CSARVHLNSSTEDSYEQYF. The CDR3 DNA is TGCAGTGCTAGGGTTCACTTAAACTCCTCGACGGAGGACTCCTACGAGCAGTACTTC.